This T cell receptor (beta chain) was documented in a study of blood T cell repertoires in COVID-19. Across the study: From the United States, Italy and Spain came samples of acute and convalescent COVID-19.

Per the authors' pipeline: For nucleated cells, counts were estimated from reference gene primer amplification. Only in-frame clones appear in the TCRdb table, and some are missing; sequencing was by immunoSEQ multiplex PCR. D and trimming come from the DNA, and the V and J calls and clone size come from that table. The table has under 200,000 clones, 70% to 85% seen once. The CDR3 is made up of 15 amino acids. Germline assignment: CDR1 KGHSH and CDR2 LQKENI. V was pared by 2 bases and J by 9 bases, with 6 bases of the junction left unmatched. The specimen sequenced was peripheral blood. The origin of this receptor is a woman under 40 with acute or convalescent COVID-19. The chain couples TRBV18 to TRBJ2-1; 11 bases are shared with TRBD2. CDR3 bases: TGTGCCAGCTCACCAGAACTAGCGGGAGCGGCTGAGCAGTTCTTC. It yields the protein CASSPELAGAAEQFF. Full variable domain (remainder filled in from reference TRBV18 and TRBJ2-1): NAGVMQNPRHLVRRRGQEARLRCSPMKGHSHVYWYRQLPEEGLKFMVYLQKENIIDESGMPKERFSAEFPKEGPSILRIQQVVRGDSAAYFCASSPELAGAAEQFFGPGTRLTVL.